This T cell receptor beta chain stems from a study of glioma-infiltrating T cells after dendritic cell vaccination (dated by TCRdb to 2015 to 2016). About the investigation overall: Of the approximately 15 glioblastoma patients in the cohort, all drawn from Phase I and II dendritic cell vaccination trials, 9 were newly diagnosed and 6 had recurrent disease. Autologous tumor lysate-pulsed dendritic cell vaccination was administered to the patients between the early 2000s and the early 2010s. The vaccine consisted of monocyte-derived dendritic cells cultured approximately 7 days with IL-4 and GM-CSF, then pulsed overnight with autologous tumor lysate. Each patient got three intradermal injections of the dendritic cell vaccine, spaced at biweekly intervals, in the arm below the axilla. In glioblastoma patients vaccinated with dendritic cells, deep sequencing of TCR beta CDR3 regions served to measure tumor-infiltrating lymphocyte content and to compare repertoires between tumor and blood. TCR sequencing metrics, including TIL content and tumor-blood repertoire overlap, were correlated with survival after dendritic cell vaccination.

The germline V gene supplies CDR1 SGHRS and CDR2 YFSETQ. Its CDR3 holds 17 amino acids, cysteine through phenylalanine. Only CDR3 DNA is held: 51 bases, read in frame from base 1. Trimming accounts for 3 bases at V and 2 bases at J, while the number of junction bases matched to no gene is 8. This specimen's time point label, interpreted: after dendritic cell vaccination, including at tumor progression/relapse. To be selected, patients needed enough residual fresh-frozen tumor tissue and more than two years of available survival data. Although molecular status otherwise differed among the glioblastoma patients, no patient had an isocitrate dehydrogenase mutation. PBMC collection took place before vaccination, two weeks after the third vaccination, and at tumor progression if progression occurred. The Qiagen DNeasy Blood extraction Kit was used for extraction of genomic DNA. TCRB CDR3 regions were amplified from 2 to 2.5 ug genomic DNA, or all available DNA if less, using the immunoSEQ assay. The multiplex PCR relied on 60 forward primers for TCR V beta segments and 13 reverse primers for J beta segments. To estimate reads per starting template, synthetic control templates were spiked into each sample at limiting dilution. The Illumina HiSeq System generated 87 bp sequencing reads. As for the authors' bioinformatics: PCR and sequencing errors were removed by a nearest neighbor algorithm that merged closely related sequences. TCR overlap was measured as the percentage of unique tumor TCR beta sequences that were also present in the peripheral blood of the same patient. TCRdb re-hosts the immuneACCESS table, in-frame sequences only. Its copies lack some clones; in the studies checked, an unresolved V gene accounts for under half of them, and the cause for the rest is not known. V and J calls and clone size follow that table, whereas D and trimming were derived from the DNA. The sample table holds 99,000 or so clones, of which more than 70% were seen once. The top ten hold around 5.4% of the sample.

A remark on this clone: What this receptor recognizes is not known. Per-base qualities were not stored, and no clone one base away is much larger.

What the work shows at the level of the full study, not this receptor alone: Higher estimated pretreatment TIL content predicted longer time to progression and overall survival after dendritic cell vaccination. TCR clonality showed no direct relationship with survival, which suggests that a diverse polyclonal response may matter. The cohort was small and heterogeneous, and full blood and tumor sets were available for few patients, with initial-recurrent tumor pairs available for even fewer patients. The TCR overlap response model with three groups was called speculative and said to need prospective validation.

The starting material was blood, obtained after dendritic cell vaccination. Rearrangement joined TRBV5-1 to TRBJ1-6; 7 middle bases align to TRBD1. The source of this sequence is a human donor with glioblastoma. This receptor carries the CDR3 CASSWSEGAAYNSPLHF. Here is the DNA: TGCGCCAGCAGCTGGAGTGAGGGGGCGGCCTATAATTCACCCCTCCACTTT.